Described below is a single TCR beta chain sequence and its context. Its antigen is as yet unknown. The record originates from a study of T cell responses to AZD1222 COVID-19 vaccine. Overall study findings and caveats: Females made up more of the donors, who were largely white British, and clonal diversity may have come out too low.

Libraries were prepared by immunoSEQ multiplex PCR; TCRdb keeps only in-frame clonotypes and omits some of them. The table records 100,000 or so clones, about 82% of them present only once. This TCR was recovered from an adult in good health. Here the sequenced sample was peripheral blood, taken on day 0 of AZD1222 vaccination.

CDR3 in DNA: TGCGCCAGCAGCCAAGCACCGGGACAGGGCTACGAGCAGTACTTC. It translates to CASSQAPGQGYEQYF. The chain employs TRBV4-1 and TRBJ2-7, with 9 bases that match TRBD1. The CDR3 runs 15 residues. V trimming: 1 base; J trimming: 3 bases; junction bases outside the gene matches: 4. Germline CDR1 and CDR2: MGHRA and YSYEKL.